This TCR beta chain was documented in a study of regulatory T cells in long-lasting Graves disease. Indicated time point: newly diagnosed GD, antithyroid drugs for less than 3 months. The TCR library used RNA extracted from PBMCs. An endocrinology department located in Xi'an, China, was where the patients came from. In this sample, this clonotype turned up a few times. Building of the TCR beta libraries involved iRepertoire HTBI primers and Arm-PCR of CDR3 regions. TCRdb passed the multiplex PCR reads through MiXCR, listing each CDR3 protein once. The sample yields 300,000 to 450,000 distinct CDR3 sequences, 15% to 17% seen once. The germline CDR1 and CDR2 sequences are MNHEY and SMNVEV (reference sequence). V was trimmed by 2 bases and J by 4 bases, leaving 11 bases between them. This CDR3 is built from 14 residues.

The TCR sequence derives from a female donor with Graves disease. This specimen was peripheral blood mononuclear cells (PBMCs), taken at new diagnosis, from a patient treated with antithyroid drugs. The chain has TRBV27 and TRBJ1-1; D gene unclear. Here the CDR3 reads CASSLRSLSTEAFF. CDR3 in DNA: TGTGCCAGCAGTTTAAGGTCCCTGAGCACTGAAGCTTTCTTT.